This TCR beta chain was profiled in a study of T cell changes during pregnancy in multiple sclerosis. Deletions cut 2 bases from V and 4 bases from J, with 12 bases between. The CDR3 covers 15 residues. Germline assignment: CDR1 MNHNS and CDR2 SASEGT. Using immunoSEQ multiplex PCR, the repertoire was profiled, and TCRdb retains in-frame clones only, with some absent. The table shows about 30,000 clones, with just over 90% occurring only once. The sequence came from a female donor with multiple sclerosis, enrolled in a pregnancy study. V and J are TRBV6-1 and TRBJ2-1; possible D gene TRBD1, 5 bases. The starting material was CD8+ T cells from peripheral blood mononuclear cells, obtained before pregnancy. Written as DNA, the CDR3 is TGTGCCAGCAGTGAATCAGGGTCAGGATACAATGAGCAGTTCTTC. Amino acids: CASSESGSGYNEQFF.